This TCR beta chain was sequenced for a study of metastatic and nonmetastatic thyroid tumors. Study information: For malignant and benign thyroid patients, tumor or nodule tissue and blood were the sources whose repertoires were compared.

Per the original methods: Variation in CDR3 across clinicopathological groups served as the basis for constructing a distant-metastasis classifier in papillary thyroid cancer. TCRdb re-called the PCR reads through MiXCR. The V and J calls here are based on TCRdb, not the publication. The table shows more than 15,000 clones, with approximately 27% occurring only once. General study results and limits: According to reports, the diversity of TCR beta was significantly higher in malignant thyroid tumors than in benign nodules, and this held in both blood and tumor samples.

Per germline, CDR1 DFQATT and CDR2 SNEGSKA (reference sequence). The junction had 9 bases not matched to a gene; V was cut back by 5 bases and J by 6 bases. The CDR3 has 16 residues. None of the patients had undergone any treatment ahead of thyroid surgery. Concerning this clone: No antigen is known for it.

This TCR came from a female donor with papillary thyroid cancer or a benign thyroid nodule (not recorded which). Some clones in this sample may be carry-over from other donors' samples. Material for sequencing was tumor tissue. V usage is TRBV20-1 and J usage is TRBJ2-5; 16 positions match TRBD2. The CDR3 loop reads CSALGTSGRAGKTQYF. In nucleotides, the CDR3 is TGCAGTGCTCTGGGGACTAGCGGGAGGGCCGGGAAGACCCAGTACTTC.